This T cell receptor beta chain was profiled in a study of long-term antiretroviral therapy in people with HIV. The study's findings and limits: Controls had broader CDR3 length ranges than HIV repertoires did. Older ART regimens were possibly in use when the blood was collected between the mid-2000s and the late 2010s.

Version v3.0 of the immunoSEQ assay ran at survey level. This table comes from immunoSEQ multiplex PCR, and its TCRdb copy is limited to in-frame clones, with some not included. This sample has approximately 25,000 clones, with almost 80% found just once. Germline loops: CDR1 GTSNPN, CDR2 SVGIG (reference sequence). Trimming removed 3 bases at V and 3 bases at J, with 9 bases between. The CDR3 loop spans 12 amino acids. Comment on this clone: As yet, its antigen is unknown.

The V call is TRBV30, the J call TRBJ2-7; D may be TRBD1 (6 bases). The sequences come from unsorted PBMCs, collected 2.1 years after starting antiretroviral therapy. The sequence was obtained from a young man with HIV. CDR3 in DNA: TGTGCCTGGAGCGACAGGAGCTACGAGCAGTACTTC. Its translation is CAWSDRSYEQYF.